The 23 T cell receptor beta chains given below trace back to one sample, sequenced in a study of blood T cell repertoires in COVID-19. The data were produced by immunoSEQ multiplex PCR, yet TCRdb's version contains in-frame clones alone and is incomplete. This table has approximately 170,000 clones, about 83% appearing once. The sequencing input was peripheral blood. All receptors derive from a woman aged 65 to 85 who had recovered from COVID-19.

This rearrangement joins TRBV5-4 to TRBJ1-5; 8 nucleotides agree with TRBD1. The V segment lost 4 bases and the J segment 2 bases; nucleotides outside the gene matches: 8. The CDR3 runs 16 residues. Per germline, CDR1 SGHNT and CDR2 YYREEE (reference sequence). CDR3 bases: TGTGCCAGCAGCGCCGGACAGGGTGGGCGCAATCAGCCCCAGCATTTT. It is translated as CASSAGQGGRNQPQHF.

The chain recombines TRBV6-5 with TRBJ1-1; D not resolved. CDR1 and CDR2 (germline): MNHEY, SVGAGI. Trimming shortened V by 5 bases and J by 8 bases, and 15 bases separated the two germline ends. There are 13 residues in the CDR3. CDR3 residues: CASSPLLGPEAFF. The DNA for the CDR3 is TGTGCCAGCAGTCCCCTCCTGGGCCCGGAAGCTTTCTTT.

With respect to this clone: At one boundary the junction diverges from the germline segment, which might be a read error. Other DNA sequences in this specimen translate into the identical CDR3. V is TRBV30 and J is TRBJ2-1; 9 positions agree with TRBD2. This CDR3 is 17 amino acids long. The germline V gene encodes CDR1 GTSNPN and CDR2 SVGIG (reference sequence). The CDR3 loop reads CAGRGGRGGAAYNEQFF. In nucleotides, the CDR3 is TGCGCCGGGAGGGGGGGCCGCGGGGGGGCGGCCTACAATGAGCAGTTCTTC.

CDR3: CASRLRQGAGNQPQHF. The CDR3 coding sequence is TGTGCCAGCAGGCTAAGACAGGGGGCGGGCAATCAGCCCCAGCATTTT. V and J are TRBV27 and TRBJ1-5, with 10 positions matching TRBD1. This CDR3 is 16 amino acids long. CDR1 is MNHEY and CDR2 is SMNVEV in the germline V gene (reference sequence). J was trimmed by 2 bases and V by 6 bases; bases with no gene match: 7.

As concerns this clone: Other DNA sequences in the same sample also yield this CDR3. The chain links TRBV6-2 or TRBV6-3 to TRBJ1-1; maybe TRBD1 (5 bases). V lost 6 bases and J 5 bases, leaving 10 bases between the germline ends. The CDR3 sequence is 12 residues long. In germline, CDR1 is MNHEY, CDR2 SVGEGT. The CDR3 sequence: CASSRGGTEAFF. In DNA, the CDR3 is TGTGCCAGCAGCCGCGGGGGGACTGAAGCTTTCTTT.

The chain has TRBV7-9 and TRBJ2-5, with 13 bases aligning to TRBD2. Losses at the gene ends were 5 bases for V and 4 bases for J; bases not matched to a gene: 13. Germline CDR1 is SEHNR and CDR2 is FQNEAQ (reference sequence). This CDR3 contains 18 residues. CDR3 in amino acids: CASSAPGTSGIGTETQYF. The CDR3 DNA follows: TGTGCCAGCAGCGCCCCGGGGACTAGCGGGATCGGGACAGAGACCCAGTACTTC. Looking up the rest from reference TRBV7-9 and TRBJ2-5 gives the full variable domain: DTGVSQNPRHKITKRGQNVTFRCDPISEHNRLYWYRQTLGQGPEFLTYFQNEAQLEKSRLLSDRFSAERPKGSFSTLEIQRTEQGDSAMYLCASSAPGTSGIGTETQYFGPGTRLLVL.

The V and J genes are TRBV5-4 and TRBJ2-6; 8 nucleotides line up with TRBD2. CDR1 and CDR2 (germline): SGHNT, YYREEE (reference sequence). The V segment lost 6 bases and the J segment 0 bases; nucleotides outside the gene matches: 2. The CDR3 totals 15 residues. The CDR3 protein is CASTGGSSGANVLTF. CDR3 DNA: TGTGCCAGCACGGGGGGGAGCTCTGGGGCCAACGTCCTGACTTTC.

This rearrangement joins TRBV19 to TRBJ1-2; 7 nucleotides line up with TRBD1. Germline loops: CDR1 LNHDA, CDR2 SQIVND (reference sequence). This CDR3 is built from 13 residues. V was clipped by 5 bases and J by 4 bases; unmatched bases: 4. The CDR3 spells CASSAQGSYGYTF. CDR3 DNA sequence: TGTGCCAGTAGTGCACAGGGGAGCTATGGCTACACCTTC.

The chain employs TRBV5-4 and TRBJ2-7, with no clear D. V dropped 5 bases and J dropped 3 bases, with 12 bases sitting between them. The CDR3 runs to 13 residues. Germline CDR1 and CDR2: SGHNT and YYREEE (reference sequence). CDR3 residues: CASRHLENYEQYF. As DNA, the CDR3 is TGTGCCAGCAGACATCTAGAAAACTACGAGCAGTACTTC.

The chain combines TRBV28 with TRBJ2-7; D perhaps matches TRBD1 (5 bases). Germline-derived CDR1 and CDR2 are MDHEN and SYDVKM. CDR3 size: 11 residues. The V and J ends lost 8 bases and 3 bases respectively, with 8 bases between them. The CDR3 nucleotides are TGTGCCAGCGGGGCGGTCTACGAGCAGTACTTC. This codes for CASGAVYEQYF.

The rearrangement joins TRBV11-2 to TRBJ2-2; 9 bases align to TRBD1. The V gene's germline CDR1 is SGHAT and CDR2 FQNNGV. There are 16 residues in the CDR3. V trimming: 3 bases; J trimming: 3 bases; junction bases outside the gene matches: 5. DNA of the CDR3: TGTGCCAGCAGCTTCACGGGACAGGGAGACACCGGGGAGCTGTTTTTT. Residues: CASSFTGQGDTGELFF.

This chain joins TRBV5-6 and TRBJ1-3; D is undetermined. The length of the CDR3 is 14 residues. V was clipped by 1 base and J by 3 bases, with 8 bases between them. CDR1 is SGHDT, CDR2 YYEEEE, per germline. For the CDR3, the DNA is TGTGCCAGCAGCTTGCTCGCGAGTGGAAACACCATATATTTT. Amino acid sequence: CASSLLASGNTIYF.

The gene calls are TRBV18 and TRBJ1-5, with 11 nucleotides matching TRBD1. This CDR3 has 15 amino acids. V lost 5 bases, J lost 5 bases, and 5 bases stayed unmatched. Germline CDR1 reads KGHSH; CDR2 reads LQKENI. The chain's CDR3 is CASSTGQGAYQPQHF. CDR3 in DNA: TGTGCCAGCTCAACCGGACAGGGGGCCTATCAGCCCCAGCATTTT.

V is TRBV9 and J is TRBJ2-7; TRBD2 aligns across 9 bases. In germline, CDR1 is SGDLS, CDR2 YYNGEE. The J segment lost 0 bases and the V segment lost 0 bases, leaving 4 bases of the junction unmatched. This CDR3 is 16 amino acids long. CDR3 in DNA: TGTGCCAGCAGCGTAGGTGGGCGGGGGGGCTCCTACGAGCAGTACTTC. Its translation is CASSVGGRGGSYEQYF.

The chain has TRBV5-1 and TRBJ2-7, with D possibly matching TRBD1 (6 bases). V was shortened by 0 bases and J by 2 bases, with 9 bases between the two germline ends. Germline V gives CDR1 SGHRS, CDR2 YFSETQ. The CDR3 spans 14 residues. CDR3 sequence reads: CASSLGQGPYEQYF. The CDR3 region has the DNA TGCGCCAGCAGCTTGGGGCAGGGGCCCTACGAGCAGTACTTC.

V gene TRBV7-6 combines with J gene TRBJ2-1; TRBD2 matches at 8 bases. J gave up 0 bases and V 2 bases, and 3 bases lay outside the gene matches. Germline V gene data show CDR1 as SGHVS and CDR2 as FNYEAQ. The CDR3 covers 16 residues. The chain's CDR3 is CASSLSGGSSYNEQFF. In DNA, the CDR3 is TGTGCCAGCAGCTTATCGGGGGGGAGCTCCTACAATGAGCAGTTCTTC.

The chain carries TRBV4-2 and TRBJ2-3; TRBD2 is a possible D gene (6 bases). Germline V gives CDR1 LGHNA, CDR2 YNFKEQ. V was pared by 3 bases and J by 6 bases, with 16 bases between. This CDR3 is built from 15 residues. CDR3 coding DNA: TGTGCCAGCAGCCAGGTAGGGGAGGTGAGGGATACGCAGTATTTT. Its protein is CASSQVGEVRDTQYF.

The chain combines TRBV5-1 with TRBJ2-5; 10 bases agree with TRBD2. The germline V gene has CDR1 SGHRS and CDR2 YFSETQ. This CDR3 region has 16 residues. The ends lost 4 bases at V and 5 bases at J; junction bases unmatched: 11. CDR3 region: CASSQNPAGGPETQYF. The CDR3 DNA is TGCGCCAGCAGCCAGAACCCAGCGGGAGGGCCGGAGACCCAGTACTTC.

This clone was picked up one time. This chain uses TRBV12-5 with TRBJ1-2, with D possibly matching TRBD1 (5 bases). The germline V gene encodes CDR1 LGHNT and CDR2 FRNRAP. CDR3 length: 12 residues. Trimming shortened V by 3 bases and J by 5 bases, and 7 bases separated the two germline ends. The CDR3 is CASGLDRYGYTF. CDR3 DNA sequence: TGTGCTAGTGGTTTAGACAGATATGGCTACACCTTC.

The chain uses TRBV4-1 and TRBJ2-1; 10 bases are a match to TRBD2. Trimming took 4 bases from V and 7 from J; bases not matched to a gene: 4. Looked up from germline, CDR1 is MGHRA and CDR2 is YSYEKL. This CDR3 comprises 14 residues. Here the CDR3 reads CASSLASGGNEQFF. The CDR3 bases are TGCGCCAGCAGCCTGGCTAGCGGGGGAAATGAGCAGTTCTTC.

CDR3 sequence reads: CASSAPGVSGANVLTF. As DNA, the CDR3 is TGTGCCAGCTCAGCTCCCGGGGTTTCTGGGGCCAACGTCCTGACTTTC. V usage is TRBV18 and J usage is TRBJ2-6; D is possibly TRBD2 (5 bases). CDR1 is KGHSH and CDR2 is LQKENI in the germline V gene. The CDR3 sequence is 16 residues long. V shed 5 bases and J shed 1 base, with 12 bases lying between them.

The J gene is TRBJ1-1, the V gene TRBV7-3, with 7 bases identical to TRBD1. Germline V gene data show CDR1 as SGHTA and CDR2 as FQGTGA. V gave up 4 bases and J gave up 8 bases; unmatched junction bases: 7. This CDR3 is 13 amino acids long. The CDR3 region has the DNA TGTGCCAGCAGCTCCGGACAGGCGTTAGAAGCTTTCTTT. This encodes CASSSGQALEAFF.

This chain uses TRBV12-3 or TRBV12-4 with TRBJ1-5; D gene ambiguous. The CDR3 loop spans 11 amino acids. The germline V and J ends were trimmed by 5 bases and 8 bases, with 7 bases remaining between them. The DNA of the CDR3 is TGTGCCAGCAGTATCCGAGAGCCCCAGCATTTT. Its translation is CASSIREPQHF.